Sequencing of this T cell receptor (beta chain) was carried out in a study of blood T cells in healthy people across ages. A J-beta primer mix and a sample-barcoded 5' primer were used in a second PCR of roughly 6 to 11 cycles. TCRdb re-derived calls from the 5' RACE reads in MiXCR, one entry per CDR3 protein. The table has about 1.8 million distinct CDR3 sequences, about 50% seen once. Trimming left V 1 base short and J 2 bases short, with 18 bases between. This CDR3 is 18 amino acids long. From germline, CDR1 is MGHRA and CDR2 YSYEKL. The sequenced sample was blood. The receptor was derived from a woman aged 40 to 50 in good health. The chain carries TRBV4-1 and TRBJ1-5; tentatively, D is TRBD1 (6 bases). The CDR3 loop is CASSQGIQTRQGNQPQHF. Here the CDR3 DNA reads TGCGCCAGCAGCCAAGGAATCCAAACCCGACAGGGCAATCAGCCCCAGCATTTT.